This T cell receptor (beta chain) comes out of a study of CD8 T cells in Susac syndrome. The CDR3 covers 16 residues. Random hexamers were used to reverse transcribe the RNA input (roughly 0.5 to 1 ug). Across 54 Vbeta and 13 Jbeta, TCR beta CDR3 was amplified with immunoSEQ multiplex PCR. One entry per CDR3 protein results from TCRdb running MiXCR on the immunoSEQ multiplex PCR reads. The table lists fewer than 150,000 distinct CDR3 sequences, approximately 95% of them singletons. The authors negatively isolated CD8+ and CD4+ T cells and FACS-enriched TEMRA cells. Sequenced material: CD8+ T cells from PBMCs. The V call is TRBV21-1, the J call TRBJ1-5. TRBV21-1 corresponds to a pseudogene. The receptor's source is a human donor in good health. The CDR3 DNA reads TGTGCCAGCAGCCCCCTAGGGAGGAGACCTAATCAGCCCCAGCATTTT. This sequence encodes CASSPLGRRPNQPQHF.